Following are 9 T cell receptor beta chains from one sample sequenced in a study of preoperative IRX-2 immunotherapy in early breast cancer (dated by TCRdb to about 2019). In the paper's terms, the treatment or condition label means: preoperative locoregional IRX-2 cytokine immunotherapy. Library creation used the immunoSEQ multiplex PCR assay. TCRdb mirrors the immuneACCESS table, restricted to in-frame sequences. Some clones are absent from its copies; in checked studies, under half trace to an unresolved V gene, and the reason for the others is unknown. In all, the sample holds about 89,000 clones, and around 86% of those were seen once. Clones ranked in the top ten supply roughly 1.9% of the sample. The sequencing used tumor tissue, collected after IRX-2 immunotherapy. These receptor sequences come from a human donor with breast cancer.

Only one count was recorded for this clone. This chain links TRBV5-1 with TRBJ2-7, with TRBD2 matching 7 bases. The CDR3 runs to 15 residues. V trimming: 5 bases; J trimming: 2 bases; junction bases outside the gene matches: 10. Per the germline V gene, CDR1 is SGHRS and CDR2 is YFSETQ. CDR3 nucleotides: TGCGCCAGCAGAGGGTTGAGCGGGACTGCCTACGAGCAGTACTTC. This translates into CASRGLSGTAYEQYF.

This chain joins TRBV28 and TRBJ1-1; D is unclear. The length of the CDR3 is 15 residues. V was cut by 5 bases and J by 1 base, with 14 bases left in between. Germline CDR1 and CDR2: MDHEN and SYDVKM. CDR3 DNA: TGTGCCAGCAGTACATCCGGCGGCGAGAACACTGAAGCTTTCTTT. As protein: CASSTSGGENTEAFF.

This chain joins TRBV19 and TRBJ2-7, with TRBD2 as a possible D gene (5 bases). Trimming left V 3 bases short and J 4 bases short, with 10 bases between. This CDR3 contains 13 residues. Germline V gene sequence: CDR1 LNHDA, CDR2 SQIVND (reference sequence). The CDR3 nucleotides read TGTGCCAGTAGTATCGACGAGGGTTACGAGCAGTACTTC. This gives the protein CASSIDEGYEQYF.

This CDR3 is CASRTGSSNTEAFF. The CDR3 region has the DNA TGTGCCAGTCGGACGGGCAGTTCGAACACTGAAGCTTTCTTT. This chain uses TRBV12-5 with TRBJ1-1; D gene ambiguous. Germline V gene data show CDR1 as LGHNT and CDR2 as FRNRAP. This CDR3 has 14 residues.

This chain connects TRBV27 to TRBJ1-4, with unresolved D. CDR3 length: 13 residues. Trimming cost V 7 bases and J 7 bases, with 13 bases left between them. Germline CDR1 reads MNHEY; CDR2 reads SMNVEV (reference sequence). The CDR3 here is CASTYKTGEKLFF. CDR3 nucleotide sequence: TGTGCCAGCACCTACAAGACGGGTGAAAAACTGTTTTTT.

The V gene is TRBV10-1, the J gene TRBJ1-5; D ambiguous. The CDR3 is 13 residues long. The V gene lost 4 bases and the J gene lost 7 bases, with 11 bases spanning the gap. The germline V gene has CDR1 WNHNN and CDR2 SYGVQD (reference sequence). Written as DNA, the CDR3 is TGCGCCAGCAGTGGGGCAAGAAACCAGCCCCAGCATTTT. It specifies CASSGARNQPQHF.

On this clone: The sample holds other DNA sequences that translate to the same CDR3. The chain uses TRBV28 and TRBJ1-5, with D tentatively TRBD1 (5 bases). There are 15 residues in the CDR3. Germline CDR1 is MDHEN and CDR2 is SYDVKM. V dropped 4 bases and J dropped 2 bases, with 12 bases sitting between them. The CDR3 nucleotides are TGTGCCAGCAGTTCCCCAGGGCAGGGCAATCAGCCCCAGCATTTT. Its protein is CASSSPGQGNQPQHF.

CDR3 protein: CASSTGQFLSGNTIYF. In DNA form, the CDR3 reads TGTGCCAGCAGCACGGGACAGTTTCTCTCTGGAAACACCATATATTTT. V usage is TRBV7-1 and J usage is TRBJ1-3; 7 positions agree with TRBD1. TRBV7-1 is filed as an ORF, its function uncertain. Germline trimming cut 5 bases from V and 0 bases from J; bases unmatched to any gene: 7. The CDR3 covers 16 residues.

The chain joins TRBV28 to TRBJ2-2; D gene ambiguous. The V end was cut by 6 bases, the J end by 3 bases, with 8 bases between. This CDR3 has 13 amino acids. Germline CDR1 is MDHEN and CDR2 is SYDVKM. CDR3 in amino acids: CASRLGYTGELFF. The CDR3 coding sequence is TGTGCCAGCAGGCTCGGGTACACCGGGGAGCTGTTTTTT.